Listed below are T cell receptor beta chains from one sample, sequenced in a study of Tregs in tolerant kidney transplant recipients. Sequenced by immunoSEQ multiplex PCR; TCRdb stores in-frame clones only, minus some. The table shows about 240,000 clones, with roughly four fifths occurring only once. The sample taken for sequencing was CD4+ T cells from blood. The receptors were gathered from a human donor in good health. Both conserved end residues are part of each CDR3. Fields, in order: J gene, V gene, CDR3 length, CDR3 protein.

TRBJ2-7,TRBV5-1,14,CASSPRLADYEQYF
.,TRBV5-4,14,CASSLVGRAYEQYF
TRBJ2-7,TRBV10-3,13,CALGGALGYEQYF
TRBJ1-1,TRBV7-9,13,CASSLAANTEAFF
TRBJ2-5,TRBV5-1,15,CASSLGPLGAETQYF
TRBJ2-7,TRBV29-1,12,CSVEDTSYEQYF
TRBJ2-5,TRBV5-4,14,CASSPSGRRETQYF
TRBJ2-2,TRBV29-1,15,CSVRQGALNTGELFF
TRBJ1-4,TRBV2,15,CASNIIGLTNEKLFF
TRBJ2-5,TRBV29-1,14,CSVGLGQGAETQYF
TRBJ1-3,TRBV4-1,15,CASSQRMSSGNTIYF
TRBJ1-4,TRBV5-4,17,CASSLVAGGRSNEKLFF
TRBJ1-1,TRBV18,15,CASSTGRVVRTEAFF
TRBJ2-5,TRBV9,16,CASSVDGVVPTETQYF
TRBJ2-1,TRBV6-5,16,CASSSHEGASYNEQFF
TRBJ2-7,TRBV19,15,CASSMDNFGNYEQYF
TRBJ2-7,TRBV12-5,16,CASGLVLGRDPCEQYF
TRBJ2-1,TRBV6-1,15,CASSELAGGRGEQFF
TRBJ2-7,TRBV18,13,CASSGTGPYEQYF
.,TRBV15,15,CATSRGGDPSYEQYF
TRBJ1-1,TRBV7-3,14,CASSWLGLNTEAFF
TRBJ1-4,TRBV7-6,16,CASSNLVQGPNEKLFF
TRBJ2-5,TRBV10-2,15,CASTEGGPSSTEQYF
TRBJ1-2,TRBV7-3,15,CASSLNPEANYGYTF
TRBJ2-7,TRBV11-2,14,CASSFDTRASGQYF
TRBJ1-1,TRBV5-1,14,CASSLVGVNTEAFF
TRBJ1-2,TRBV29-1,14,CSVGSVGGSYGYTF
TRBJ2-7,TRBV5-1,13,CATSPGTGFEQYF
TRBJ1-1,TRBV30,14,CAWSIGLANTEAFF
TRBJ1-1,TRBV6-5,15,CASSYARQGNTEAFF
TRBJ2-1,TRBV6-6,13,CASNGQTNNEQFF
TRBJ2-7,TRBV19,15,CASSKLSQTSYEQYF
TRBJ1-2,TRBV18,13,CASRGASNYGYTF
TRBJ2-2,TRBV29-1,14,CSVDLLAGSGELFF
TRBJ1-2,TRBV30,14,CAFPKAGTVGGYTF
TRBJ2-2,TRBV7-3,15,CASSPTLSNTGELFF
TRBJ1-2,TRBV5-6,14,CASSPWGLPGGYTF
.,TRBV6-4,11,CARYDSYEQYF
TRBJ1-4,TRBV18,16,CASSLNRGSTNEKLFF
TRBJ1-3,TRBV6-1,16,CASSGGFWDSGNTIYF
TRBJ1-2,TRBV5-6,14,CASSLRGGNYGYTF
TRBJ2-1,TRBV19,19,CASSIGGGLFLISYNEQFF
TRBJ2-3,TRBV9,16,CASSVTGTGIAVTQYF
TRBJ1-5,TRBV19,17,CASSPRDRWGSNQPQHF
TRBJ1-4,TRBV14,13,CASSRDLNEKLFF
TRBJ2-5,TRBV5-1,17,CASSFGHGSVLQETQYF